These 10 T cell receptor beta chains originate from one sample sequenced in a study of cytomegalovirus exposure and HLA in healthy donors. Researchers ran the PCR with 60 Vbeta and 13 Jbeta primers. TCRdb's table, derived via immunoSEQ multiplex PCR, lists solely in-frame clones and lacks some. The sample records roughly 66,000 clones, around 78% being singletons. Sequenced sample: PBMCs. These receptors originate from a man younger than 35 in good health and CMV-seropositive.

In this sample, this clone turned up once. The chain has TRBV5-1 and TRBJ2-7, with D unresolved. This CDR3 is 13 amino acids long. The V end was cut by 3 bases, the J end by 6 bases, with 13 bases between. CDR1 and CDR2 from the germline V gene are SGHRS and YFSETQ. As DNA, the CDR3 is TGCGCCAGCAGCTCCCCAAGTGGCGGCGAGCAGTACTTC. It specifies CASSSPSGGEQYF.

This clone was detected once. The V and J genes are TRBV6-1 and TRBJ1-1, with a tentative D call TRBD1 (6 bases). Germline loops: CDR1 MNHNS, CDR2 SASEGT. This CDR3 spans 16 amino acids. Trimming removed 4 bases from V and 0 bases from J, with 15 bases in between. The CDR3 here is CASSVLSGDMNTEAFF. The CDR3, as DNA: TGTGCCAGCAGTGTCCTATCAGGGGATATGAACACTGAAGCTTTCTTT.

The genes are TRBV2 and TRBJ2-2; D gene unclear. The V and J ends lost 7 bases and 6 bases respectively, with 9 bases between them. CDR1 and CDR2 from the germline V gene are SNHLY and FYNNEI. The CDR3 runs to 12 residues. Here the CDR3 reads CASNRVPGELFF. The CDR3 coding sequence is TGTGCCAGCAACCGGGTGCCCGGGGAGCTGTTTTTT.

This clone appeared once. The chain employs TRBV20-1 and TRBJ1-1, with 8 bases identical to TRBD1. J was trimmed by 11 bases and V by 5 bases; bases with no gene match: 7. The CDR3 spans 11 residues. CDR1 DFQATT and CDR2 SNEGSKA come from the germline V gene (reference sequence). CDR3 bases: TGCAGTGCTCCGGACAGGGTGAGTGCTTTCTTT. It specifies CSAPDRVSAFF.

The chain links TRBV28 to TRBJ2-7; 8 bases are shared with TRBD1. Germline V gives CDR1 MDHEN, CDR2 SYDVKM. This CDR3 is built from 14 residues. J gave up 5 bases and V 5 bases, and 8 bases lay outside the gene matches. CDR3 region: CASSDRTGLNEQYF. As DNA, the CDR3 is TGTGCCAGCAGTGACCGGACAGGGTTGAACGAGCAGTACTTC.

This chain joins TRBV7-8 and TRBJ1-2; D possibly corresponds to TRBD1 (5 bases). Germline assignment: CDR1 SGHVS and CDR2 FQNEAQ. Trimming pared 7 bases from V and 7 bases from J, leaving 22 bases between. The CDR3 covers 15 residues. The CDR3: CASTPAGQGPPGYTF. CDR3 nucleotides: TGTGCCAGCACCCCAGCGGGGCAGGGTCCTCCTGGCTACACCTTC.

This clone was observed once. The chain links TRBV9 to TRBJ1-1, with 12 bases matching TRBD1. V shed 3 bases, J shed 1 base, and the junction held 1 base outside the gene matches. The CDR3 extends over 15 amino acids. Germline V gene sequence: CDR1 SGDLS, CDR2 YYNGEE. The CDR3 reads CASSAGQGANTEAFF. The CDR3 coding sequence is TGTGCCAGCAGCGCGGGACAGGGGGCGAACACTGAAGCTTTCTTT.

The chain has TRBV2 and TRBJ2-3; the match to TRBD2 covers 8 bases. This CDR3 region has 18 residues. Germline-derived CDR1 and CDR2 are SNHLY and FYNNEI. J was trimmed by 1 base and V by 2 bases; bases with no gene match: 11. DNA for the CDR3: TGTGCCAGCAGTGAAACCCTGGGGGGGCGGGAGGGCACAGATACGCAGTATTTT. The encoded protein is CASSETLGGREGTDTQYF.

The table lists this clone with a count of one. The chain employs TRBV19 and TRBJ1-5; D ambiguous. The germline V gene has CDR1 LNHDA and CDR2 SQIVND (reference sequence). This CDR3 is built from 13 residues. Trimming removed 6 bases at V and 7 bases at J, with 13 bases between. The CDR3 nucleotides read TGTGCCAGTAGACCAACAATACAGCAGCCCCAGCATTTT. This encodes CASRPTIQQPQHF.

V gene TRBV23-1 combines with J gene TRBJ2-5, with a weak D call TRBD2 (5 bases). TRBV23-1 qualifies as an ORF whose function is uncertain. The length of the CDR3 is 13 residues. V was shortened by 7 bases and J by 2 bases, with 11 bases between the two germline ends. The CDR3 spells CASISGFQETQYF. Written as DNA, the CDR3 is TGCGCCAGCATCTCGGGGTTTCAAGAGACCCAGTACTTC.